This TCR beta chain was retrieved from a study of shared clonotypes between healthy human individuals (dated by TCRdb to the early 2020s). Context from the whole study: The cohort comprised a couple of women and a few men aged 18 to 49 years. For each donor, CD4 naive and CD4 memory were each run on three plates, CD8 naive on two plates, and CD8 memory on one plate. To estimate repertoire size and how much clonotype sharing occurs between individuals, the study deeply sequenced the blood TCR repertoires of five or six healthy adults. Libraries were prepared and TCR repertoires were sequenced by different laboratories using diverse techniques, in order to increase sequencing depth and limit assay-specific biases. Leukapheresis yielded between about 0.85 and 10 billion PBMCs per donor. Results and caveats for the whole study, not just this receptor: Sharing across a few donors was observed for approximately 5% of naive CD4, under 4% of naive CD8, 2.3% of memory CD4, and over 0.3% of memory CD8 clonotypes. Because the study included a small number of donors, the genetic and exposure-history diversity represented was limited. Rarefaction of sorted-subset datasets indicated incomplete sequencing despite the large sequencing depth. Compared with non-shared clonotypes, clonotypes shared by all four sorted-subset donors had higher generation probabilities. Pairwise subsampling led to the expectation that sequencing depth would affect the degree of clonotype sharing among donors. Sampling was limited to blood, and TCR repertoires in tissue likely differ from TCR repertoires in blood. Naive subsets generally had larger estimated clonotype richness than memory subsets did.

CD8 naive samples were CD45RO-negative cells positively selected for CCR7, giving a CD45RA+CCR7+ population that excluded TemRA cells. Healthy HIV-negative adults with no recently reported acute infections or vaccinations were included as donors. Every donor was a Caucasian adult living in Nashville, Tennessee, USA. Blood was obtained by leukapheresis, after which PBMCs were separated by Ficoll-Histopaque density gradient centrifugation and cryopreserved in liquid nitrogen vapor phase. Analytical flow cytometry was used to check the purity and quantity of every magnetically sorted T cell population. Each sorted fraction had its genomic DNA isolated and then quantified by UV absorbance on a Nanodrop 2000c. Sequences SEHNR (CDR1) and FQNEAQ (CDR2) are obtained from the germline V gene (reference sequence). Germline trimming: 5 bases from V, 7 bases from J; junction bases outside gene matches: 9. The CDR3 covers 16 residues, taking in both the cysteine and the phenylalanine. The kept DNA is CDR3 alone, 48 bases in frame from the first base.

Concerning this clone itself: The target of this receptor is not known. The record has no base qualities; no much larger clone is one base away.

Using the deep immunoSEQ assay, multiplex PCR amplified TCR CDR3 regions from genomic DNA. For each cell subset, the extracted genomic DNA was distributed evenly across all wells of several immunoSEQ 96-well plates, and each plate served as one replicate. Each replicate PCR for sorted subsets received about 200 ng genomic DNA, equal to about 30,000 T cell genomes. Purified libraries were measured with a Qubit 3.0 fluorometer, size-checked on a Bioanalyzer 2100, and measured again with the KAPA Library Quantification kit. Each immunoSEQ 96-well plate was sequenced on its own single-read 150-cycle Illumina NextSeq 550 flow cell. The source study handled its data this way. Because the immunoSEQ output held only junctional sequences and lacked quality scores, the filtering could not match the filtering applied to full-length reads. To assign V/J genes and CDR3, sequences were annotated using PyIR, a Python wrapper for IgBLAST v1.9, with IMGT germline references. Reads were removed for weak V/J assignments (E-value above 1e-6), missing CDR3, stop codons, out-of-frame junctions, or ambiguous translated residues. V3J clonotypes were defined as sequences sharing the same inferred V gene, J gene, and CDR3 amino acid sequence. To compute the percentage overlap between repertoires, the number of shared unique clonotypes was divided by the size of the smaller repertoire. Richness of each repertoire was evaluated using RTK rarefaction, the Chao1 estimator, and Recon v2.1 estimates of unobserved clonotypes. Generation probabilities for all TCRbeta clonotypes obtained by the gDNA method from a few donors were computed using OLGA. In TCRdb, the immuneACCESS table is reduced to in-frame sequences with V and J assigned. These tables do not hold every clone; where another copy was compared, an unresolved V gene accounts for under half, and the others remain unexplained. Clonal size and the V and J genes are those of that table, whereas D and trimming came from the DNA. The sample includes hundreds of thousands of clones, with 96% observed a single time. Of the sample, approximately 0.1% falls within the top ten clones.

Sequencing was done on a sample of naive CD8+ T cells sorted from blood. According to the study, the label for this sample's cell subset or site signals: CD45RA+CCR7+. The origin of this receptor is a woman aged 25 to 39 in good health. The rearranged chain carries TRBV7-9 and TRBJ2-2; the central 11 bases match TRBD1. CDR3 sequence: CASSPPGTGGYGELFF. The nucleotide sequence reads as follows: TGTGCCAGCAGCCCCCCCGGGACAGGGGGGTACGGGGAGCTGTTTTTT.